This paragraph reports one TCR beta chain. The data are from a study of blood T cell repertoires in COVID-19. Looking at the study overall: T cells, B-cell-depleted T cells, or PBMCs supplied cDNA or gDNA.

V was pared by 5 bases and J by 5 bases, with 25 bases between. The CDR3 has 18 residues. CDR1 and CDR2 from the germline V gene are SEHNR and FQNEAQ (reference sequence). As originally analysed: Estimated nucleated cell counts came from reference gene primer amplification. The repertoire was sequenced with immunoSEQ multiplex PCR; TCRdb's copy has only in-frame clones and lacks some. The DNA gave D and trimming, while V, J and clone size come from that table. Counted here are about 210,000 clones, 82% occurring once; the ten biggest clones make up about 12%. The sequencing sample was made of peripheral blood. This sequence originates from a woman in her thirties or forties with acute or convalescent COVID-19. This chain joins TRBV7-9 and TRBJ1-5, with D perhaps TRBD1 (5 bases). CDR3 sequence (DNA): TGTGCCAGCAGCGAATTCCCCCGGGACTCAGGCGGGCATCAGCCCCAGCATTTT. This sequence encodes CASSEFPRDSGGHQPQHF.